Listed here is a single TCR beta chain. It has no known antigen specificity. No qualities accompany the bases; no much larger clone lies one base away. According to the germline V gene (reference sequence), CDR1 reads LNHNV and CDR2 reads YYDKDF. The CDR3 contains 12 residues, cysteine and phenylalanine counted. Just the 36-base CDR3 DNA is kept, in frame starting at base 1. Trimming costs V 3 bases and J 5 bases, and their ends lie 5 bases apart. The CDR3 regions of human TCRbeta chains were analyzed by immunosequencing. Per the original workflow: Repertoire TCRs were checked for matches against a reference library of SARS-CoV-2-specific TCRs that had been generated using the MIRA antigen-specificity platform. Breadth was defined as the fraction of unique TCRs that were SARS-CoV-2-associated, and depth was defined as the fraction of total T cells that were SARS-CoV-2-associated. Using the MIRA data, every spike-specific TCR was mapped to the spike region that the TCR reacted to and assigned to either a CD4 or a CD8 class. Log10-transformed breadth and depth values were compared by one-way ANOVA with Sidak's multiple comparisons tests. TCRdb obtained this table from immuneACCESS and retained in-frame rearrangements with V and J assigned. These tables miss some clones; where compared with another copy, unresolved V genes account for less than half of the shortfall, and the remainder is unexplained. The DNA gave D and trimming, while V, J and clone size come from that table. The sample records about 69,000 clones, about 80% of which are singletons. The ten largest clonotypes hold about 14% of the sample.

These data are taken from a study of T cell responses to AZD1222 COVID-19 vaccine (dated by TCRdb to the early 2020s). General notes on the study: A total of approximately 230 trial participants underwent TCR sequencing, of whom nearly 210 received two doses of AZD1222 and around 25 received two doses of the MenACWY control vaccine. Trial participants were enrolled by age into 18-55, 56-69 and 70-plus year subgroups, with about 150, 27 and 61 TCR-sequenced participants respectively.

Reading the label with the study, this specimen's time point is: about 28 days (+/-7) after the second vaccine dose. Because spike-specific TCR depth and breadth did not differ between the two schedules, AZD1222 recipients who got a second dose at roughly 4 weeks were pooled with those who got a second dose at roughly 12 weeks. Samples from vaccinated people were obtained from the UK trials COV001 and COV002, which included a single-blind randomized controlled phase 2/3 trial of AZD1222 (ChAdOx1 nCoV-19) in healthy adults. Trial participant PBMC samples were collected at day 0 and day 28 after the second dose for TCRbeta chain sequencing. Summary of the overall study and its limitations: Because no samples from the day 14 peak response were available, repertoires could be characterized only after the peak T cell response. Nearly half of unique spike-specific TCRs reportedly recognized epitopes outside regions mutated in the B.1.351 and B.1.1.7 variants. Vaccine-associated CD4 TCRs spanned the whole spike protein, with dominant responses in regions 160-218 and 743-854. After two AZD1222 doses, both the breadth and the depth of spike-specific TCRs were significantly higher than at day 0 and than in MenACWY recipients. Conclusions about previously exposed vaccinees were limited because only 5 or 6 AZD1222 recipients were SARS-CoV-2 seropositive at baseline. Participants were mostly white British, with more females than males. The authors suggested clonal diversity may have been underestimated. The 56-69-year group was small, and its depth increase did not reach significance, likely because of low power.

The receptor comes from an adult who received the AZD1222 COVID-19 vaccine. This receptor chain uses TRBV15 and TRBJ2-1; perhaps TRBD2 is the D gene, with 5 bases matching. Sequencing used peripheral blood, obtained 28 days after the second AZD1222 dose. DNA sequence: TGTGCCACCAGCAGGAGGGACAATGAGCAGTTCTTC. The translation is CATSRRDNEQFF.